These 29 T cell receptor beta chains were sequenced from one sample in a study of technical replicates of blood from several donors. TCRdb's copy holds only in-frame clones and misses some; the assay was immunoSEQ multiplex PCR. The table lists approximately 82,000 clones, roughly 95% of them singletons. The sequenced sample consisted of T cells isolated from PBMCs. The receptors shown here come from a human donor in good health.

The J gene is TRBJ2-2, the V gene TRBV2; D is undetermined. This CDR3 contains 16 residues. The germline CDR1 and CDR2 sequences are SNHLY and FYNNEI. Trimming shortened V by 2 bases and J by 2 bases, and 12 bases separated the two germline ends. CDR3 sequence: CASSELLAVNTGELFF. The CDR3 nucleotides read TGTGCCAGCAGTGAATTATTAGCAGTAAACACCGGGGAGCTGTTTTTT.

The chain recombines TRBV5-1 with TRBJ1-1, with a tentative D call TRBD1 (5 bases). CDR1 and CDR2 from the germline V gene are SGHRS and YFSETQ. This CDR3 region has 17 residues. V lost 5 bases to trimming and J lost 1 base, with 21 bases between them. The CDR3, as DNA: TGCGCCAGCAGACTCCAAACGGCAGGGTACCGGAACACTGAAGCTTTCTTT. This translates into CASRLQTAGYRNTEAFF.

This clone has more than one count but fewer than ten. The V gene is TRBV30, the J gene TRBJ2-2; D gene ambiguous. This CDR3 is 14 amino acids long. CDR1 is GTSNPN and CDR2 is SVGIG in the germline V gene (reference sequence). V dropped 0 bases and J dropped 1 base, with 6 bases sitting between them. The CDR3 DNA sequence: TGTGCCTGGAGTGTATTACAGAACACCGGGGAGCTGTTTTTT. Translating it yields CAWSVLQNTGELFF.

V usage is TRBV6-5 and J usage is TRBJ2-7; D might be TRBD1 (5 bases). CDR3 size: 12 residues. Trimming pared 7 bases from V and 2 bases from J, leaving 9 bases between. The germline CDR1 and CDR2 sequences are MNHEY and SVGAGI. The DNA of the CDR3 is TGTGCCAGCACGGACACAGCCTACGAGCAGTACTTC. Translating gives CASTDTAYEQYF.

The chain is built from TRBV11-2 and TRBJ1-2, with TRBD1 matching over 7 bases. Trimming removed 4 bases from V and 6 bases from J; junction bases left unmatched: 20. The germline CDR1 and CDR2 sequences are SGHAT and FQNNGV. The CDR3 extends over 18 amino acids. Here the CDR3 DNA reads TGTGCCAGCAGCTCTTTATCCCGCGTTCAGGGGACAGACCATGGCTACACCTTC. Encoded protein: CASSSLSRVQGTDHGYTF.

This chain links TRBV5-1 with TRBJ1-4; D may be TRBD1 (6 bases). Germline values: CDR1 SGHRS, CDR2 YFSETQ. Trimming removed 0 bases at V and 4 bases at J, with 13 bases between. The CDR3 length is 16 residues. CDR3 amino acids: CASSLVGAVINEKLFF. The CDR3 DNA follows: TGCGCCAGCAGCTTGGTGGGGGCAGTGATTAATGAAAAACTGTTTTTT.

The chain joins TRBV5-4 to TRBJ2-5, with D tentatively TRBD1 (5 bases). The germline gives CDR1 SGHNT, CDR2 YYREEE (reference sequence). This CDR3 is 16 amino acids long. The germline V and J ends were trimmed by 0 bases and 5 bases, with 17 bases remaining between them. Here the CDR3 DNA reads TGTGCCAGCAGCTTGGACAGGTCTAATTTGGCGGAGACCCAGTACTTC. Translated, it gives CASSLDRSNLAETQYF.

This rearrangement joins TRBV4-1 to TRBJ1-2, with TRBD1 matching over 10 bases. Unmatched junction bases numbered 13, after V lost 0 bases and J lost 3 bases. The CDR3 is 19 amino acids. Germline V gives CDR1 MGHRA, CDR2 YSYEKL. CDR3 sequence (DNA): TGCGCCAGCAGCCAAGAGTTAGGGACAGGGGAAATATTGGACTATGGCTACACCTTC. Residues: CASSQELGTGEILDYGYTF.

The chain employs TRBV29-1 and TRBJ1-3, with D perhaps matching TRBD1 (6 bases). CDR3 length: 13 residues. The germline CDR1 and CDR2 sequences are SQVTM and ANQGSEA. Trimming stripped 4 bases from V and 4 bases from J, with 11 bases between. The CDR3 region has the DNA TGCAGCGTTGCCAGGGGTCGGGGAAACACCATATATTTT. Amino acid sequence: CSVARGRGNTIYF. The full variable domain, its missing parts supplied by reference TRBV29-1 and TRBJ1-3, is SAVISQKPSRDICQRGTSLTIQCQVDSQVTMMFWYRQQPGQSLTLIATANQGSEATYESGFVIDKFPISRPNLTFSTLTVSNMSPEDSSIYLCSVARGRGNTIYFGEGSWLTVV.

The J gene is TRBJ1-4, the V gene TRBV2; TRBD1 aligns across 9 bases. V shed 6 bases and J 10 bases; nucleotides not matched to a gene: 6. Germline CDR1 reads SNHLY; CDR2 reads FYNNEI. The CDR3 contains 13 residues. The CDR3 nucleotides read TGTGCCAGCAGACGGGACAGGGATGGAAAACTGTTTTTT. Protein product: CASRRDRDGKLFF.

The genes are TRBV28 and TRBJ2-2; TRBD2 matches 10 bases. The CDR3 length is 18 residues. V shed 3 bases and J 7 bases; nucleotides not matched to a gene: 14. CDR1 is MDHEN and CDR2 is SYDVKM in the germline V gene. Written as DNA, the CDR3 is TGTGCCAGCAGTTTGCCGAAGTCCGGGACTAGCGTAAGCGGGGAGCTGTTTTTT. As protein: CASSLPKSGTSVSGELFF.

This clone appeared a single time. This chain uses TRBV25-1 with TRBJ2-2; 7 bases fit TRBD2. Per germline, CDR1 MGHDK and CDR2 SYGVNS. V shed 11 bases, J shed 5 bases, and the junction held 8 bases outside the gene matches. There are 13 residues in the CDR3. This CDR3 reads CAESGGRTGELFF. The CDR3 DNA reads TGTGCCGAATCGGGCGGGAGAACCGGGGAGCTGTTTTTT.

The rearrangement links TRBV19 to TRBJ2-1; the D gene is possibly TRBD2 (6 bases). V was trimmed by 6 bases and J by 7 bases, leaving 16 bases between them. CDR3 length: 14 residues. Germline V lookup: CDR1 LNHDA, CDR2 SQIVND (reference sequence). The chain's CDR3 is CASSDRLVWNEQFF. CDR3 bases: TGTGCCAGTAGCGACCGACTAGTTTGGAATGAGCAGTTCTTC. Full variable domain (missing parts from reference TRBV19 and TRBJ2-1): DGGITQSPKYLFRKEGQNVTLSCEQNLNHDAMYWYRQDPGQGLRLIYYSQIVNDFQKGDIAEGYSVSREKKESFPLTVTSAQKNPTAFYLCASSDRLVWNEQFFGPGTRLTVL.

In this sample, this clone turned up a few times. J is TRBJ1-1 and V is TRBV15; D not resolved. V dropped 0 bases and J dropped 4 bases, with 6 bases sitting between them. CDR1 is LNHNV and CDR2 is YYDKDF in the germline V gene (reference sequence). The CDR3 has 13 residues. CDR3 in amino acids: CATSRDLSTEAFF. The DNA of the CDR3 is TGTGCCACCAGCAGAGATCTGTCCACTGAAGCTTTCTTT.

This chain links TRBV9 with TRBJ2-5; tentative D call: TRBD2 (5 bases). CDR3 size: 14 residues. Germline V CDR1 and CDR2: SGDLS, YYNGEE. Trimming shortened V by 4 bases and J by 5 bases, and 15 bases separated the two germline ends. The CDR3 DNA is TGTGCCAGCAGCCTAAGAGGGAGAGGGGAGACCCAGTACTTC. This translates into CASSLRGRGETQYF. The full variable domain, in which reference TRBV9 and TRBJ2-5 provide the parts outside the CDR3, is DSGVTQTPKHLITATGQRVTLRCSPRSGDLSVYWYQQSLDQGLQFLIQYYNGEERAKGNILERFSAQQFPDLHSELNLSSLELGDSALYFCASSLRGRGETQYFGPGTRLLVL.

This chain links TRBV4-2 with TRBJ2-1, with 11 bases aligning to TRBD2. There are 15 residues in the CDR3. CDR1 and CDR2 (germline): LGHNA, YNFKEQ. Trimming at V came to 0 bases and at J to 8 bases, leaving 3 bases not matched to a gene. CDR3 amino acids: CASSQELAGVYEQFF. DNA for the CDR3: TGTGCCAGCAGCCAAGAACTAGCGGGAGTCTATGAGCAGTTCTTC.

CDR3 in DNA: TGTGCCAGCAGTTTCGGACAGTATAGCAATCAGCCCCAGCATTTT. Protein product: CASSFGQYSNQPQHF. The chain employs TRBV27 and TRBJ1-5, with D perhaps matching TRBD1 (6 bases). With 3 bases removed from V and 0 bases from J, the gap between germline ends came to 9 bases. Germline V gives CDR1 MNHEY, CDR2 SMNVEV (reference sequence). The CDR3 spans 15 residues.

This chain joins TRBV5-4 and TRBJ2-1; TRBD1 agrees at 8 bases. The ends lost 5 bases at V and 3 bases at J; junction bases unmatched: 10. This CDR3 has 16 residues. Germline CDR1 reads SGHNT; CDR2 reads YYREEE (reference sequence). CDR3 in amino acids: CASRLVSTGGYNEQFF. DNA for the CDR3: TGTGCCAGCAGGCTGGTATCTACAGGGGGCTACAATGAGCAGTTCTTC.

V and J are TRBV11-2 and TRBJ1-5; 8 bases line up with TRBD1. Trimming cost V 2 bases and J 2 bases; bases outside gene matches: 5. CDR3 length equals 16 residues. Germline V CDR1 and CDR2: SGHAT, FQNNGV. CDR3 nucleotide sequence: TGTGCCAGCAGCTTAAATCCGGGACAGGGCAATCAGCCCCAGCATTTT. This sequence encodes CASSLNPGQGNQPQHF.

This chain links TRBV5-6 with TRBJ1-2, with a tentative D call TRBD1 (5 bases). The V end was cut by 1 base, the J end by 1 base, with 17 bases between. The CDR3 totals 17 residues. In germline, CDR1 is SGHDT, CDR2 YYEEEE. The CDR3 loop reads CASSLWVRQLDNYGYTF. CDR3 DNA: TGTGCCAGCAGCTTGTGGGTCCGACAGCTAGATAACTATGGCTACACCTTC.

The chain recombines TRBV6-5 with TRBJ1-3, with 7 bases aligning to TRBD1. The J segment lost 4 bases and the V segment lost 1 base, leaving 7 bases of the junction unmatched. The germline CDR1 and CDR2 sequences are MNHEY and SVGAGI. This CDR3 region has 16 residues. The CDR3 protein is CASSYYRAGGGNTIYF. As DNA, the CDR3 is TGTGCCAGCAGTTACTACCGGGCAGGGGGAGGAAACACCATATATTTT.

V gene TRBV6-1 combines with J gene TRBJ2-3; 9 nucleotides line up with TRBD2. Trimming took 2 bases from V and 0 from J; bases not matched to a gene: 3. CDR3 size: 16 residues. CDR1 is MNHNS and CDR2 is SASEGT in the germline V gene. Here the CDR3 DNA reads TGTGCCAGCAGTGAAACTAGCGGGTGGAGCACAGATACGCAGTATTTT. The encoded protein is CASSETSGWSTDTQYF.

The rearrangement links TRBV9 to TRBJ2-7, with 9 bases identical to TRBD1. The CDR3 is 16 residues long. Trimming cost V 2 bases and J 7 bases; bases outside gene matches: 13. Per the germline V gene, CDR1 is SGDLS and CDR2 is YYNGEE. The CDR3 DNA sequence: TGTGCCAGCAGCGTGGGAGGCGGGACAGGGTCAATTGAGCAGTACTTC. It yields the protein CASSVGGGTGSIEQYF. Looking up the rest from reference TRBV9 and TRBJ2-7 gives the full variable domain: DSGVTQTPKHLITATGQRVTLRCSPRSGDLSVYWYQQSLDQGLQFLIQYYNGEERAKGNILERFSAQQFPDLHSELNLSSLELGDSALYFCASSVGGGTGSIEQYFGPGTRLTVT.

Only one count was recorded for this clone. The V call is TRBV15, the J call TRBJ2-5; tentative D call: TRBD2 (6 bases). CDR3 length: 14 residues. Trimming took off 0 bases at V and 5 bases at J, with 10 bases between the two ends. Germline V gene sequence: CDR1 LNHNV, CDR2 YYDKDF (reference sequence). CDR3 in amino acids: CATSRDSGRETQYF. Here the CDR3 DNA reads TGTGCCACCAGCAGAGATTCGGGGAGGGAGACCCAGTACTTC.

CDR3 DNA sequence: TGCGCCAGCAGCCCAGTCTCGTACAATGAGCAGTTCTTC. This codes for CASSPVSYNEQFF. This chain connects TRBV4-1 to TRBJ2-1; unclear D gene. The germline CDR1 and CDR2 sequences are MGHRA and YSYEKL. Trimming left V 4 bases short and J 4 bases short, with 8 bases between. The CDR3 sequence is 13 residues long.

The CDR3 loop reads CASRQRDTQYF. The CDR3 DNA reads as TGTGCCAGCCGCCAGCGGGATACGCAGTATTTT. The genes are TRBV19 and TRBJ2-3, with D perhaps matching TRBD2 (5 bases). Germline CDR1 reads LNHDA; CDR2 reads SQIVND (reference sequence). This CDR3 has 11 residues. The ends were cut back, 9 bases at V and 6 bases at J, with 10 bases in the middle.

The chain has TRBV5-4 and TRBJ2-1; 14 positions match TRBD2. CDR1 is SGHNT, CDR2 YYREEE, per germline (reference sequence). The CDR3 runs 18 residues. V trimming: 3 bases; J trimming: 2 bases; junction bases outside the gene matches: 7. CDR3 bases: TGTGCCAGCAGCTCGGGACTAGCGGGAGTTGTCCCCTACAATGAGCAGTTCTTC. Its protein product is CASSSGLAGVVPYNEQFF. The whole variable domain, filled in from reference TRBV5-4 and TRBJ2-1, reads ETGVTQSPTHLIKTRGQQVTLRCSSQSGHNTVSWYQQALGQGPQFIFQYYREEENGRGNFPPRFSGLQFPNYSSELNVNALELDDSALYLCASSSGLAGVVPYNEQFFGPGTRLTVL.

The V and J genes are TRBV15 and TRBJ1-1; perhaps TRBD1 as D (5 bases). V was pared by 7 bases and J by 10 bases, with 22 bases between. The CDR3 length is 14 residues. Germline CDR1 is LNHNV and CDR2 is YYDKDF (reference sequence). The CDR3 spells CATKRMVDGRGAFF. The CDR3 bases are TGTGCCACCAAAAGAATGGTCGACGGGAGGGGAGCTTTCTTT.

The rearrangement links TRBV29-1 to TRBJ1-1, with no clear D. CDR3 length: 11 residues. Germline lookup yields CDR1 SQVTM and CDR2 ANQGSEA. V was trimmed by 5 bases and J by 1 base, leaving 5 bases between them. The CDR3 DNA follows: TGCAGCGTTTCAGGGAACACTGAAGCTTTCTTT. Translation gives CSVSGNTEAFF. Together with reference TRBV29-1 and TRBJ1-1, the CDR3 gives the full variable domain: SAVISQKPSRDICQRGTSLTIQCQVDSQVTMMFWYRQQPGQSLTLIATANQGSEATYESGFVIDKFPISRPNLTFSTLTVSNMSPEDSSIYLCSVSGNTEAFFGQGTRLTVV.